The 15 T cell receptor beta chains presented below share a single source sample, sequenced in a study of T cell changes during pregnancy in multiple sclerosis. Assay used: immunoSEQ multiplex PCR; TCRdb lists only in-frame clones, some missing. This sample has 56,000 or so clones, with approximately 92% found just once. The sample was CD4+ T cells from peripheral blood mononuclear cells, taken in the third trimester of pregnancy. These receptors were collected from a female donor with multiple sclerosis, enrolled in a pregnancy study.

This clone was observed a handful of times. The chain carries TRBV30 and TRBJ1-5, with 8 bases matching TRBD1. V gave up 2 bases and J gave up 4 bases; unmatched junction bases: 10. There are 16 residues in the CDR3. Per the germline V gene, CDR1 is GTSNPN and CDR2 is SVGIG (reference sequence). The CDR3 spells CAWSRGTGLPNQPQHF. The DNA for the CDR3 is TGTGCCTGGAGTCGGGGGACAGGTCTACCAAATCAGCCCCAGCATTTT.

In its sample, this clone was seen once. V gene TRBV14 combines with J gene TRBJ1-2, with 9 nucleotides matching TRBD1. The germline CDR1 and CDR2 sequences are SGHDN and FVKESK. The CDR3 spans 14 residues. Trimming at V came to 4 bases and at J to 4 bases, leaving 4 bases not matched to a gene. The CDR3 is CASSRDRDVYGYTF. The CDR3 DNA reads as TGTGCCAGCAGCCGGGACAGGGACGTCTATGGCTACACCTTC.

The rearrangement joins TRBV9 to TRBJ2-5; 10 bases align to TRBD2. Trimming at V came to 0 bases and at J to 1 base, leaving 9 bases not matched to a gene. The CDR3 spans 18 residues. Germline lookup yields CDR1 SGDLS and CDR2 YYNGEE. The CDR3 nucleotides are TGTGCCAGCAGCGTAGGGGCGTGGACTAGCGGATCCCAAGAGACCCAGTACTTC. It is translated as CASSVGAWTSGSQETQYF.

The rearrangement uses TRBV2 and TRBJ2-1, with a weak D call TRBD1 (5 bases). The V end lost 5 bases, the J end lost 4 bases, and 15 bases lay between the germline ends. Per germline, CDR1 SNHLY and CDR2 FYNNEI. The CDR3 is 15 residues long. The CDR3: CASSLGRDSYNEQFF. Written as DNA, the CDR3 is TGTGCCAGCAGTCTGGGCAGGGATTCATACAATGAGCAGTTCTTC.

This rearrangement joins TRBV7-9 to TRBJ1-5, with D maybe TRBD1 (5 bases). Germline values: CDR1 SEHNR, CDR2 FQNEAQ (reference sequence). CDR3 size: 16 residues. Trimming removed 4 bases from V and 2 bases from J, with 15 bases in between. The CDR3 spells CASSSTGGVGNQPQHF. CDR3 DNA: TGTGCCAGCAGCTCTACGGGAGGGGTTGGCAATCAGCCCCAGCATTTT.

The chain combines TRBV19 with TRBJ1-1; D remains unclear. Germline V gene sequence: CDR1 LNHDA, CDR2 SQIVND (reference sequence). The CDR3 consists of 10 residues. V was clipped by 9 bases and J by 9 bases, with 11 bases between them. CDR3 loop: CASTGLKAFF. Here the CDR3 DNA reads TGTGCCAGCACCGGTCTCAAAGCTTTCTTT.

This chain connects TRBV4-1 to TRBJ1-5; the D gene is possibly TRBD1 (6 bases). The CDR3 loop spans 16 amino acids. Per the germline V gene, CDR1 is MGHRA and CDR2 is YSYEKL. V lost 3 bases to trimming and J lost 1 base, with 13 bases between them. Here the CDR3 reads CASSQPGGRSNQPQHF. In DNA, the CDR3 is TGCGCCAGCAGCCAGCCTGGGGGCAGGAGCAATCAGCCCCAGCATTTT.

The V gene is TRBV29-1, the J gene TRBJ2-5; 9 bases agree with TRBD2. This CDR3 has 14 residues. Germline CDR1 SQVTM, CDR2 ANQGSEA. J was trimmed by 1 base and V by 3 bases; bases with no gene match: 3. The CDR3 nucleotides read TGCAGCGTTGACATAGCGGGGGTCCAAGAGACCCAGTACTTC. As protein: CSVDIAGVQETQYF.

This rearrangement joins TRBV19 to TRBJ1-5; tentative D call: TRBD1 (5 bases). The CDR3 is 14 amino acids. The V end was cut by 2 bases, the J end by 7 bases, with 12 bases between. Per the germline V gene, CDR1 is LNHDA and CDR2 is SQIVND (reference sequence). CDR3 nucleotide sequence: TGTGCCAGTAGTATACAGGGTAACGGCCAGCCCCAGCATTTT. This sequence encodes CASSIQGNGQPQHF.

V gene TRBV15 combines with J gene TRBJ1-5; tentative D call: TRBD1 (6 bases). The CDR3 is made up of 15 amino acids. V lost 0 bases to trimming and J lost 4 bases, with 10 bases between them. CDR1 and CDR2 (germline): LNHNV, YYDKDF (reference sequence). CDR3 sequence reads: CATSREPTGNQPQHF. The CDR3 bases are TGTGCCACCAGCAGAGAGCCAACAGGGAATCAGCCCCAGCATTTT.

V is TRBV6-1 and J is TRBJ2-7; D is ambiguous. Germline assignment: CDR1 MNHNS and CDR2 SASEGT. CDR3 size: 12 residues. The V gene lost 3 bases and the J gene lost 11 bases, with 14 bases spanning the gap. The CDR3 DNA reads TGTGCCAGCAGTGACCTCAGGTACTTTGAGTACTTC. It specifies CASSDLRYFEYF.

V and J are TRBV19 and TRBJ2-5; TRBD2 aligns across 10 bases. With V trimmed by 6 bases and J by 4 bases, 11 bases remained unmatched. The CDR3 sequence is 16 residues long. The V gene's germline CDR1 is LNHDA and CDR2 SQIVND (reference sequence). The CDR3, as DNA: TGTGCCAGTAGCAGGGGGCAGCGGGAGGGCCTAGAGACCCAGTACTTC. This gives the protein CASSRGQREGLETQYF.

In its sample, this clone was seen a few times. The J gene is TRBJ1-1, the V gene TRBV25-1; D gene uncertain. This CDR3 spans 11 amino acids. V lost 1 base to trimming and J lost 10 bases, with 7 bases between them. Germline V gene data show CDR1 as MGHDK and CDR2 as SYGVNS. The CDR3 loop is CASSESAGAFF. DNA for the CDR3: TGTGCCAGCAGTGAATCGGCGGGAGCTTTCTTT.

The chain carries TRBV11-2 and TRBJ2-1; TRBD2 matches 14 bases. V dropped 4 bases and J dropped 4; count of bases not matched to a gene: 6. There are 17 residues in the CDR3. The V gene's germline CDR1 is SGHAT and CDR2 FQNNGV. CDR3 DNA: TGTGCCAGCAGCTCCGGGACTAGCGGGGGCCGGTACAATGAGCAGTTCTTC. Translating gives CASSSGTSGGRYNEQFF.

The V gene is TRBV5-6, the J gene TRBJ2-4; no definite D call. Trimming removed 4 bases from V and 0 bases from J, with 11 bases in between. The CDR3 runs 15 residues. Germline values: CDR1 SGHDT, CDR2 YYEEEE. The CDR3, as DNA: TGTGCCAGCAGCCGCACAGTGATAGCCAAAAACATTCAGTACTTC. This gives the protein CASSRTVIAKNIQYF.